This is a list of T cell receptor beta chains from one sample in a study of CD8 T cells in Susac syndrome. Using its own MiXCR run on the immunoSEQ multiplex PCR reads, TCRdb lists one record per CDR3 protein. The table records some 170,000 distinct CDR3 sequences, less than 95% of them present only once. Sequenced sample: CD4+ T cells from PBMCs. The receptors were sampled from a human donor with multiple sclerosis. Each CDR3 is given with its conserved first and last residue. Fields, in order: J gene, V gene, D gene, CDR3 DNA, CDR3 protein. The D gene is left open where the match is weak.

j_gene: TRBJ2-7
v_gene: TRBV5-1
d_gene: TRBD2
CDR3nt: TGCGCCAGCAGCTTGGGGGGACTAGCGGCGGGAGAGCAGTACTTC
CDR3aa: CASSLGGLAAGEQYF

j_gene: TRBJ2-5
v_gene: TRBV20-1
d_gene: TRBD2
CDR3nt: TGCAGTGCTAGTCAAGGACTAGGCTTCCAAGAGACCCAGTACTTC
CDR3aa: CSASQGLGFQETQYF

j_gene: TRBJ2-7
v_gene: TRBV7-2
d_gene: -
CDR3nt: TGTGCCAGCAGCTCCCTGAGGCTAAACGAGCAGTACTTC
CDR3aa: CASSSLRLNEQYF

j_gene: TRBJ1-3
v_gene: TRBV12-3/TRBV12-4
d_gene: -
CDR3nt: TGTGCCAGCAGTTTCCGGTCAGGGAGGGGAAACACCATATATTTT
CDR3aa: CASSFRSGRGNTIYF

j_gene: TRBJ1-1
v_gene: TRBV9
d_gene: -
CDR3nt: TGTGCCAGCAGCGGCCGACAGGCTCCCTACACTGAAGCTTTCTTT
CDR3aa: CASSGRQAPYTEAFF

j_gene: TRBJ2-1
v_gene: TRBV21-1
d_gene: -
CDR3nt: TGTGCCAGCCAGGGGAATGAGCAGTTCTTC
CDR3aa: CASQGNEQFF

j_gene: TRBJ2-1
v_gene: TRBV5-5
d_gene: TRBD1
CDR3nt: TGTGCCAGCAGCCGGGGGGGACAGGGGGTATGGTCCTACAATGAGCAGTTCTTC
CDR3aa: CASSRGGQGVWSYNEQFF

j_gene: TRBJ1-2
v_gene: TRBV4-3
d_gene: -
CDR3nt: TGCGCCAGCAGCCAAGACTGGGGCCCCTATGGCTACACCTTC
CDR3aa: CASSQDWGPYGYTF

j_gene: TRBJ1-2
v_gene: TRBV9
d_gene: -
CDR3nt: TGTGCCAGCAGCGGGGGACGAAACTATGGCTACACCTTC
CDR3aa: CASSGGRNYGYTF

j_gene: TRBJ2-3
v_gene: TRBV10-3
d_gene: TRBD2
CDR3nt: TGTGCCATCAGTCGAACTAGCGCCCCTAGCACAGATACGCAGTATTTT
CDR3aa: CAISRTSAPSTDTQYF